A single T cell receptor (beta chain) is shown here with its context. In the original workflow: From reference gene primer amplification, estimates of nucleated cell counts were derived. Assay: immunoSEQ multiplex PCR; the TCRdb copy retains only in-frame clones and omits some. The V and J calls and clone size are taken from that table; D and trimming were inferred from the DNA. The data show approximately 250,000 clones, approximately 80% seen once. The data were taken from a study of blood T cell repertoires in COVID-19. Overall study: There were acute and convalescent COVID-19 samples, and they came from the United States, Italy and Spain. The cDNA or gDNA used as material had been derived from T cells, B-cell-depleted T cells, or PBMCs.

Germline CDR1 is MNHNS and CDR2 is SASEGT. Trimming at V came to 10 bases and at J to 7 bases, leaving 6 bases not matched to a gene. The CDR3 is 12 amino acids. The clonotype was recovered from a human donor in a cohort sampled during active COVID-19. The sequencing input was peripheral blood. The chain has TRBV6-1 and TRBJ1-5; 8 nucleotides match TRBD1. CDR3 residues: CATRGLGQPQHF. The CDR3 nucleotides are TGTGCCACCAGGGGGCTTGGGCAGCCCCAGCATTTT.